A single sample gave rise to the 4 T cell receptor beta chains below, sequenced in a study of blood T cell repertoires in COVID-19. Measured with immunoSEQ multiplex PCR; TCRdb has only the in-frame clones, and not every one. The data hold a few hundred thousand clones, with more than 80% observed a single time. Sequenced sample: PBMCs or T cells enriched from blood (not recorded which). The receptors stem from a man aged 25-45 years who had recovered from COVID-19.

The V call is TRBV20-1, the J call TRBJ2-1, with D tentatively TRBD2 (5 bases). The CDR3 totals 11 residues. CDR1 is DFQATT and CDR2 is SNEGSKA in the germline V gene (reference sequence). The CDR3 is CRASSPSEQFF. In nucleotides, the CDR3 is TGCAGGGCTTCTAGCCCCAGCGAGCAGTTCTTC.

V gene TRBV28 combines with J gene TRBJ2-7; D is possibly TRBD2 (6 bases). From germline, CDR1 is MDHEN and CDR2 SYDVKM. The V end lost 5 bases, the J end lost 1 base, and 24 bases lay between the germline ends. This CDR3 region has 18 residues. CDR3 sequence reads: CASSGGVSQGENSYEQYF. In DNA form, the CDR3 reads TGTGCCAGCAGTGGCGGGGTATCCCAGGGAGAGAATTCCTACGAGCAGTACTTC.

The genes are TRBV5-1 and TRBJ1-2, with a weak D call TRBD1 (6 bases). Germline assignment: CDR1 SGHRS and CDR2 YFSETQ. V lost 0 bases to trimming and J lost 4 bases, with 7 bases between them. The CDR3 has 13 amino acids. The CDR3 loop is CASSLEQGYGYTF. As DNA, the CDR3 is TGCGCCAGCAGCTTGGAACAGGGCTATGGCTACACCTTC.

The chain links TRBV19 to TRBJ2-2; TRBD2 might be the D (6 bases). The V end was cut by 5 bases, the J end by 0 bases, with 13 bases between. The V gene's germline CDR1 is LNHDA and CDR2 SQIVND (reference sequence). CDR3 length: 16 residues. CDR3 protein: CASSFGGPTNTGELFF. In nucleotides, the CDR3 is TGTGCCAGTAGTTTCGGGGGACCCACGAACACCGGGGAGCTGTTTTTT.